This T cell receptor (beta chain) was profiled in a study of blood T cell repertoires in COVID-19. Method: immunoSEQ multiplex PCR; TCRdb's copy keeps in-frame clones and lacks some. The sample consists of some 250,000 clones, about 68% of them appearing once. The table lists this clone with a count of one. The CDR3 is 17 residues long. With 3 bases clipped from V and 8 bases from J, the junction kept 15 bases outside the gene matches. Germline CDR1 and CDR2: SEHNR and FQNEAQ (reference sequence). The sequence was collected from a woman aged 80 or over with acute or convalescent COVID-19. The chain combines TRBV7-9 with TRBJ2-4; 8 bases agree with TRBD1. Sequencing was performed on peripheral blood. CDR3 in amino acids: CASSFNPKDRAEDIQYF. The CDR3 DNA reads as TGTGCCAGCAGCTTCAACCCCAAGGACAGGGCTGAGGACATTCAGTACTTC.